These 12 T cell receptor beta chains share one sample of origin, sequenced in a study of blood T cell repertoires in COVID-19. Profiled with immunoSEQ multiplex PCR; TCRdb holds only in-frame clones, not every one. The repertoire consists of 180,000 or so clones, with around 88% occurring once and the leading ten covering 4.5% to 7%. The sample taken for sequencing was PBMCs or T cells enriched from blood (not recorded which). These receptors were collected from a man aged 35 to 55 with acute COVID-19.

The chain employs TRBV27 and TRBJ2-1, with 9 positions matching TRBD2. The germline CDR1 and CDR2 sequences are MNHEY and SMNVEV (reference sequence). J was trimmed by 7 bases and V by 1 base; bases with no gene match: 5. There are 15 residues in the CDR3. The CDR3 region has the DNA TGTGCCAGCAGTTTATTACTAGCGGGCCGGAATGAGCAGTTCTTC. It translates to CASSLLLAGRNEQFF.

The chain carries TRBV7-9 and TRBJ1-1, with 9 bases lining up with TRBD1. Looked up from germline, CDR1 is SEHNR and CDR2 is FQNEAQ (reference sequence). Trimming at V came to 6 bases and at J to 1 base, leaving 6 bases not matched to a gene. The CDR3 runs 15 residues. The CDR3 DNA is TGTGCCAGCAGACGTACAGGGGGCTGGAACACTGAAGCTTTCTTT. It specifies CASRRTGGWNTEAFF.

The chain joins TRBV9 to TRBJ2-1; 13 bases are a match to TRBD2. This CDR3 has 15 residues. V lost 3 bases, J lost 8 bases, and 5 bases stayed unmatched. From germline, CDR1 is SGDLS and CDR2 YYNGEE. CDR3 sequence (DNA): TGTGCCAGCAGCGCCCGACTAGCGGGAGGTTATGAGCAGTTCTTC. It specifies CASSARLAGGYEQFF.

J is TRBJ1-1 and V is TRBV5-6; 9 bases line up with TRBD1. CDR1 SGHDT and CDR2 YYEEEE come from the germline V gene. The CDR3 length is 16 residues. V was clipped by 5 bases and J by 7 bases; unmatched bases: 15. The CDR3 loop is CASSAGGQGLGHEAFF. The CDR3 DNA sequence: TGTGCCAGCAGTGCCGGTGGACAGGGGCTAGGGCATGAAGCTTTCTTT.

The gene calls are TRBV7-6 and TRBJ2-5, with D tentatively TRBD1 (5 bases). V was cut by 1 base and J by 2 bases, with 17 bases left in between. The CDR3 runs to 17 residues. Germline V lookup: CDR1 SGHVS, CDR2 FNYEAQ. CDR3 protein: CASSLVALPGSQETQYF. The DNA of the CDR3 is TGTGCCAGCAGCTTAGTAGCCCTACCAGGGTCTCAAGAGACCCAGTACTTC.

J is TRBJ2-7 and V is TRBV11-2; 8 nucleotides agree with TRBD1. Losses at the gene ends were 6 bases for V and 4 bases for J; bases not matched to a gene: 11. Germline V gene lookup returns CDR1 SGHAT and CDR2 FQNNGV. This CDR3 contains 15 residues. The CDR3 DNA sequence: TGTGCCAGCAGAACTCCGGGACAGGTAAATTACGAGCAGTACTTC. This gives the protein CASRTPGQVNYEQYF.

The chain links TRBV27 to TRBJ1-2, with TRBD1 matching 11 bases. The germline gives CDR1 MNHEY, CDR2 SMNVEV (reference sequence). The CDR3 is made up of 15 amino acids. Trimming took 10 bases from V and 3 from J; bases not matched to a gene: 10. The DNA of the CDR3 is TGTGCCACTTCATCTCCGGGACAGGGGGACTATGGCTACACCTTC. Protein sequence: CATSSPGQGDYGYTF.

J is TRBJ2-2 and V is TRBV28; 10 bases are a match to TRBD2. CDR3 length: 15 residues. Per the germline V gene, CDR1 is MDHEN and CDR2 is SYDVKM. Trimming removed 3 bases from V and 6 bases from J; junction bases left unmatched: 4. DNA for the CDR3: TGTGCCAGCAGTTTTTTTGGACTAGCGGCCGGGGAGCTGTTTTTT. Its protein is CASSFFGLAAGELFF.

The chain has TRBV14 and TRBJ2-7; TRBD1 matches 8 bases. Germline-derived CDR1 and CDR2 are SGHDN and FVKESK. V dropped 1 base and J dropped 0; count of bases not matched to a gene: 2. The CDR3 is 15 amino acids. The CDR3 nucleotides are TGTGCCAGCAGCCAAGCCGGGACAGGCTCCTACGAGCAGTACTTC. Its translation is CASSQAGTGSYEQYF.

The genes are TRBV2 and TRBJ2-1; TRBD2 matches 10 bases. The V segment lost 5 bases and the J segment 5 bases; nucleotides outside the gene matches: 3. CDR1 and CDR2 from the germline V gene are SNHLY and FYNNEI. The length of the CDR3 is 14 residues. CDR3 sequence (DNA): TGTGCCAGCAGTCTAAGCGGGAGGGACAATGAGCAGTTCTTC. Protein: CASSLSGRDNEQFF.

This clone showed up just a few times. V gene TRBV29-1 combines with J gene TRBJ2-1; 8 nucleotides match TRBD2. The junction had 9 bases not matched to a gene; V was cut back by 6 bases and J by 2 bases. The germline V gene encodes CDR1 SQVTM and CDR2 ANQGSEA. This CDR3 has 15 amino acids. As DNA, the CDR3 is TGCAGCGTGGGGTGGGGTAGCGGGGCCTACAATGAGCAGTTCTTC. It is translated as CSVGWGSGAYNEQFF.

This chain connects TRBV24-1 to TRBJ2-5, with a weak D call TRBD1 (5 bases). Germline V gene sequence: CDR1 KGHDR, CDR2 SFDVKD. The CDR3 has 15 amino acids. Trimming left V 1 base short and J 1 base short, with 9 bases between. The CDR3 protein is CATSDFYQGQETQYF. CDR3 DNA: TGTGCCACCAGTGATTTTTACCAGGGCCAAGAGACCCAGTACTTC.